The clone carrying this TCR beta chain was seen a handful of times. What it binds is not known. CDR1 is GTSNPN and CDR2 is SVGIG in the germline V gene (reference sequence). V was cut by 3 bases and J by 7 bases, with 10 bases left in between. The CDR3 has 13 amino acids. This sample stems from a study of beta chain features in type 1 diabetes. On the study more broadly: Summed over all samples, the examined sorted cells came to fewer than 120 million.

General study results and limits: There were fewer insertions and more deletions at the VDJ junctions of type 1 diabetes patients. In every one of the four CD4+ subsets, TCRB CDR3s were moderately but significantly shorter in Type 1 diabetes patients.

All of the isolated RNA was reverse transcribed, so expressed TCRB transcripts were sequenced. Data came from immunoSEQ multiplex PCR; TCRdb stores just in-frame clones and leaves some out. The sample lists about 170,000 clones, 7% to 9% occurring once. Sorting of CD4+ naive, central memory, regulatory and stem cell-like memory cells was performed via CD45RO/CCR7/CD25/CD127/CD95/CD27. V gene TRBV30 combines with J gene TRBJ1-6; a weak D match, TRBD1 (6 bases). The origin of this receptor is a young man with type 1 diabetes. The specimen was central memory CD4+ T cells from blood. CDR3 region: CAWRDRKNSPLHF. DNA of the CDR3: TGTGCCTGGAGGGACAGAAAAAATTCACCCCTCCACTTT.